This T cell receptor beta chain comes out of a study of T cell changes during pregnancy in multiple sclerosis. Some clones are missing from TCRdb's copy, which holds only in-frame ones; the method was immunoSEQ multiplex PCR. Found here are some 40,000 clones, roughly nine tenths of them singletons; the top ten hold roughly 0.57%. The material was CD4+ T cells from peripheral blood mononuclear cells, obtained in the first trimester of pregnancy. The receptor comes from a female donor with multiple sclerosis, enrolled in a pregnancy study.

DNA for the CDR3: TGCGCCAGCAGCTTGGCCCTCGGAGGGAACGAGCAGTACTTC. Translating it yields CASSLALGGNEQYF. The chain carries TRBV5-1 and TRBJ2-7; TRBD2 is a possible D gene (6 bases). V lost 0 bases and J 5 bases, leaving 12 bases between the germline ends. Looked up from germline, CDR1 is SGHRS and CDR2 is YFSETQ. The CDR3 length is 14 residues.